The present T cell receptor beta chain was sequenced within a study of T cell responses to AZD1222 COVID-19 vaccine. Overall study findings and caveats: Researchers took repertoire samples only after the peak T cell response had come. The sample set comprised mostly white British donors with more females, and clonal diversity was possibly underestimated. Dominant CD4 TCR responses targeted spike regions 160-218 and 743-854.

The assay was immunoSEQ multiplex PCR, and TCRdb's table has in-frame clones only and misses some. The data contain around 120,000 clones, around 83% of them singletons. Pooling was applied to second doses at about 4 or about 12 weeks. This clone appeared once. Its antigen is unknown. J was trimmed by 3 bases and V by 3 bases; bases with no gene match: 6. This CDR3 region has 14 residues. CDR1 and CDR2 (germline): SQVTM, ANQGSEA. The TCR originated in an adult who received the AZD1222 COVID-19 vaccine. The chain is built from TRBV29-1 and TRBJ2-7; 9 nucleotides match TRBD1. The starting material was peripheral blood, obtained 28 days after the second AZD1222 dose. The chain's CDR3 is CSVDPGQGYYEQYF. For the CDR3, the DNA is TGCAGCGTTGACCCGGGACAGGGATACTACGAGCAGTACTTC.